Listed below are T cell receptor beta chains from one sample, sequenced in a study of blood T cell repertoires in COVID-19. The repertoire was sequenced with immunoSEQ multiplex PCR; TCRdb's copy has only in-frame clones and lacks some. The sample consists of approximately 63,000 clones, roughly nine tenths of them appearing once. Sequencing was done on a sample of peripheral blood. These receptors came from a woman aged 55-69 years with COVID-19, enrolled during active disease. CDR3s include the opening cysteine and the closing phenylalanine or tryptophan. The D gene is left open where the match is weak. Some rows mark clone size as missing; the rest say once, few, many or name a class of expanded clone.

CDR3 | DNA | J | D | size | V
CASSIGGAITDTQYF | TGTGCCAGTAGTATTGGGGGGGCCATAACAGATACGCAGTATTTT | TRBJ2-3 | . | . | TRBV19
CASSLSTSGRNSYNEQFF | TGTGCCAGCAGTTTATCGACTAGCGGGAGGAACTCCTACAATGAGCAGTTCTTC | TRBJ2-1 | TRBD2 | . | TRBV27
CAWSVPGQGLNTEAFF | TGTGCCTGGAGTGTCCCGGGACAGGGTTTGAACACTGAAGCTTTCTTT | TRBJ1-1 | TRBD1 | once | TRBV30
CASRPDREPYTF | TGTGCCAGCAGACCCGACCGGGAGCCCTACACCTTC | TRBJ1-2 | . | . | TRBV6-5
CAWRLGLAGVQETQYF | TGTGCCTGGAGACTTGGACTAGCGGGAGTCCAAGAGACCCAGTACTTC | TRBJ2-5 | TRBD2 | once | TRBV30
CASRATGISGNTIYF | TGTGCCAGCCGCGCGACAGGAATATCTGGAAACACCATATATTTT | TRBJ1-3 | . | . | TRBV19
CASITSWRNTGELFF | TGTGCCAGCATTACTTCTTGGAGGAACACCGGGGAGCTGTTTTTT | TRBJ2-2 | . | . | TRBV28
CASSLVGTTYEQYF | TGTGCCAGCAGCTTAGTAGGGACTACCTACGAGCAGTACTTC | TRBJ2-7 | TRBD2 | . | TRBV7-2
CASNRAGEQFF | TGTGCCAGCAACAGGGCAGGCGAGCAGTTCTTC | TRBJ2-1 | . | . | TRBV2
CASSFLTSGRGNIQYF | TGTGCCAGCAGCTTCCTGACTAGCGGGAGGGGGAACATTCAGTACTTC | TRBJ2-4 | TRBD2 | once | TRBV11-2
CASSLVTGSRWETQYF | TGTGCCAGCAGCTTAGTTACCGGGAGTCGCTGGGAGACCCAGTACTTC | TRBJ2-5 | . | . | TRBV11-3
CASSQTTGGAKYF | TGCGCCAGCAGCCAGACCACAGGGGGCGCGAAGTACTTC | TRBJ2-7 | TRBD1 | . | TRBV4-3
CASSHKWGEDTEAFF | TGTGCCAGCAGCCACAAATGGGGAGAGGACACTGAAGCTTTCTTT | TRBJ1-1 | . | . | TRBV7-9
CASTSGLAGVYEQYF | TGTGCCAGCACCTCCGGACTAGCGGGCGTCTACGAGCAGTACTTC | TRBJ2-7 | TRBD2 | . | TRBV7-9
CAWSAGLEDEKLFF | TGTGCCTGGAGTGCCGGATTAGAGGATGAAAAACTGTTTTTT | TRBJ1-4 | . | once | TRBV30
CSVEKEGAWGNTIYF | TGCAGCGTTGAGAAGGAGGGGGCGTGGGGAAACACCATATATTTT | TRBJ1-3 | TRBD1 | . | TRBV29-1
CASSGSGRNTEAFF | TGTGCCAGCAGCGGCTCCGGGAGGAACACTGAAGCTTTCTTT | TRBJ1-1 | . | . | TRBV7-8
CASSLFSGSTSGANVLTF | TGCGCCAGCAGCTTGTTTTCAGGGTCGACCTCTGGGGCCAACGTCCTGACTTTC | TRBJ2-6 | . | . | TRBV5-1
CASHGQGLDQPQHF | TGTGCCAGTCACGGACAGGGGCTAGATCAGCCCCAGCATTTT | TRBJ1-5 | TRBD1 | . | TRBV19
CASSFGGQRHYGYTF | TGTGCCAGCAGCTTTGGGGGACAGAGGCACTATGGCTACACCTTC | TRBJ1-2 | TRBD1 | . | TRBV7-8
CASSGGPGSYTF | TGTGCCAGCAGCGGAGGCCCTGGTAGCTACACCTTC | TRBJ1-2 | . | . | TRBV9
CASSPRTVSNYGYTF | TGCGCCAGCAGCCCCCGGACAGTCTCTAACTATGGCTACACCTTC | TRBJ1-2 | . | . | TRBV5-1
CASSSTPTQPQHF | TGTGCCAGCAGTTCCACCCCGACACAGCCCCAGCATTTT | TRBJ1-5 | . | . | TRBV6-5
CASSLFAGKNAEAFF | TGCGCCAGCAGCTTGTTCGCAGGGAAGAACGCTGAAGCTTTCTTT | TRBJ1-1 | . | . | TRBV5-1
CASSLLTGGNSPLHF | TGCGCCAGCAGCTTACTGACAGGGGGGAATTCACCCCTCCACTTT | TRBJ1-6 | TRBD1 | . | TRBV5-1
CAWGQNNQPQHF | TGTGCCTGGGGACAGAACAATCAGCCCCAGCATTTT | TRBJ1-5 | . | . | TRBV30
CASKVGQGVEQYF | TGTGCCAGCAAGGTGGGACAGGGTGTCGAGCAGTACTTC | TRBJ2-7 | TRBD1 | few | TRBV2
CASSSSGSGSYNEQFF | TGCGCCAGCAGCTCGAGCGGGAGTGGTTCCTACAATGAGCAGTTCTTC | TRBJ2-1 | TRBD2 | . | TRBV5-1
CASREGTSSYEQYF | TGTGCCAGCAGAGAAGGGACTAGCTCCTACGAGCAGTACTTC | TRBJ2-7 | TRBD2 | few | TRBV2
CATSDLGGGADTQYF | TGTGCCACCAGTGATTTGGGGGGAGGCGCAGATACGCAGTATTTT | TRBJ2-3 | . | . | TRBV24-1
CASTSGQVGIKPQHF | TGTGCCAGCACATCAGGACAGGTGGGAATCAAGCCCCAGCATTTT | TRBJ1-5 | TRBD1 | few | TRBV18
CSVAVQETQYF | TGCAGCGTTGCCGTGCAAGAGACCCAGTACTTC | TRBJ2-5 | . | . | TRBV29-1
CASRAGASGYTF | TGTGCCAGCCGGGCAGGGGCGAGTGGCTACACCTTC | TRBJ1-2 | . | . | TRBV6-6
CASSEDRGLPLHF | TGTGCCAGCAGTGAAGACAGGGGGCTCCCCCTCCACTTT | TRBJ1-6 | TRBD1 | . | TRBV2
CASSYGTGGTEAFF | TGTGCCAGCAGCTACGGGACAGGGGGAACTGAAGCTTTCTTT | TRBJ1-1 | TRBD1 | . | TRBV7-9
CASSTPSGQGIEQYF | TGTGCCAGTAGTACCCCCTCGGGACAGGGGATCGAGCAGTACTTC | TRBJ2-7 | TRBD1 | . | TRBV19
CASRAGMNTEAFF | TGTGCTAGCAGGGCAGGGATGAACACTGAAGCTTTCTTT | TRBJ1-1 | . | . | TRBV12-5